This TCR beta chain came from a study of blood T cells in healthy people across ages. Primers used in a second PCR of roughly 7 to 11 cycles were a sample-barcoded 5' primer and a J-beta primer mix. TCRdb reanalysed the 5' RACE reads using MiXCR and keeps one entry per CDR3 protein. The table lists under 2,000,000 distinct CDR3 sequences, around 50% of them singletons, with about 2.1% in the top ten. Germline-derived CDR1 and CDR2 are KGHSH and LQKENI. This CDR3 is built from 18 residues. Study-wide points: From one million sequenced T cells, diversity estimates were lower bounds. Not knowing donor CMV status may have confounded expanded clonotype changes. Getting older went along with TCR beta diversity per million T cells dropping roughly linearly.

Every sample yielded at least 6.5 million isolated PBMCs. Details on this clonotype: The target antigen is unknown. One junction end does not reproduce the germline sequence, and a read error may be involved.

The clonotype comes from a woman in her 40s in good health. The V gene is TRBV18, the J gene TRBJ2-1; 8 bases line up with TRBD2. Input material: blood. CDR3 region: CASSPPTSGTSSYNERFF. DNA for the CDR3: TGTGCCAGCTCACCACCTACCTCCGGGACTAGTTCCTACAATGAGCGGTTCTTC.